Listed below are T cell receptor beta chains from one sample, sequenced in a study of blood T cells in healthy people across ages. Via MiXCR, TCRdb re-called the 5' RACE reads, giving one row per CDR3 protein. The sample holds about 1 million distinct CDR3 sequences; under 45% are singletons and the top ten take 15% to 20%. Material for sequencing was blood. Receptor source: a woman aged 55-70 years in good health. The CDR3 runs from the conserved cysteine through the conserved F or W. Clone size is given for some rows only: seen once, a few or many times, or a class if the clone is expanded.

v_gene	abundance	j_gene	CDR3aa
TRBV28	NA	TRBJ2-7	CASSLSASGSYEQYF
TRBV29-1	few	TRBJ2-6	CSVGTGHSGANVLTF
TRBV6-5	few	TRBJ2-5	CASSPPGGGSETQYF
TRBV7-7	NA	TRBJ2-1	CASSLDGDPNNEQFF
TRBV20-1	NA	TRBJ2-5	CSAPGAGYQETQYF
TRBV5-1	few	TRBJ2-1	CASSTIDSGYNEQFF
TRBV13	NA	TRBJ2-3	CASRITGTDTQYF
TRBV4-2	NA	TRBJ2-3	CASSQVRGSSDTQYF
TRBV20-1	once	TRBJ1-6	CSARNPLQRNSPLHF
TRBV9	NA	TRBJ1-6	CASSVSGGEDSPLHF
TRBV11-2	NA	TRBJ2-1	CASSLIRGNNEQFF